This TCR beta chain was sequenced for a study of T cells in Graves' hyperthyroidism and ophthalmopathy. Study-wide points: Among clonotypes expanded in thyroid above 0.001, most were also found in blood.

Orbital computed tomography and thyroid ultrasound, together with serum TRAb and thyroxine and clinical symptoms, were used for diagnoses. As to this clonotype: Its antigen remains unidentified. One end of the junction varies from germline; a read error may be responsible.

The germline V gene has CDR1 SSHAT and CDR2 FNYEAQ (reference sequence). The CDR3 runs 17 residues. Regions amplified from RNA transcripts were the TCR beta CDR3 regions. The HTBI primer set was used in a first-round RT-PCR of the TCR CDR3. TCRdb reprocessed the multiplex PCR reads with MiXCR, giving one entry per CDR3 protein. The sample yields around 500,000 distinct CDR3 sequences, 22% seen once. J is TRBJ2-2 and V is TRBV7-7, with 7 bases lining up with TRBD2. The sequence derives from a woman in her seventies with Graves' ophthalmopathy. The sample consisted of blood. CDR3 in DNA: TGTGCTAGCAGCCGGTTGGGGGGGGATGAAGGGACCGGGGAGCTGTTTTTT. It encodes CASSRLGGDEGTGELFF.